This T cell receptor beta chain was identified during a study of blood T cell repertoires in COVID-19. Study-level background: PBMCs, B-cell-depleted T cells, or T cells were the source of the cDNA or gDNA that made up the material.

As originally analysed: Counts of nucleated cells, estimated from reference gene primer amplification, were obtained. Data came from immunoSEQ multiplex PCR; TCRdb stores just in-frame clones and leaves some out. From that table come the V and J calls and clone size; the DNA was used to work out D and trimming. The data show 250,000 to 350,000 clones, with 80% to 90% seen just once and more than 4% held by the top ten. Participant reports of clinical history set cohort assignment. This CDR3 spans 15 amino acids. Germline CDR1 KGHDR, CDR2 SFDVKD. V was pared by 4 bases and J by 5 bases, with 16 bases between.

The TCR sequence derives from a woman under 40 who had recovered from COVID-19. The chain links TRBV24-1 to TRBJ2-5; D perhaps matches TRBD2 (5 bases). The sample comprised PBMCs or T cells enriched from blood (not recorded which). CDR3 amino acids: CATSDLGERQETQYF. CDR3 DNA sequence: TGTGCCACCAGTGACCTGGGAGAACGGCAGGAGACCCAGTACTTC.